This T cell receptor (beta chain) appears in the sequencing data of a study of breast tumors, draining lymph nodes, adjacent tissues. Study results and caveats: Tumor TCR diversity was below lymph nodes but above nontumor tissue. Luminal-like breast cancer showed significantly higher tumor–nontumor repertoire similarity than basal-like.

On this clonotype itself: Its antigen remains unknown.

V dropped 0 bases and J dropped 11; count of bases not matched to a gene: 15. CDR3 length: 17 amino acids. CDR1 SGHNT and CDR2 YYREEE come from the germline V gene (reference sequence). Axillary draining lymph nodes of breast cancer patients supplied the node samples. TCRdb independently ran MiXCR on the multiplex PCR reads; one entry per CDR3 protein. The profile shows 180,000 or so distinct CDR3 sequences, about 34% of them singletons. V and J are TRBV5-4 and TRBJ2-3; TRBD2 matches 10 bases. This receptor was obtained from a female donor with breast cancer. Some clones in this sample may be carry-over from other donors' samples. The sequenced material came from axillary lymph node tissue. CDR3 DNA: TGTGCCAGCAGCTTGGTGAGCGGGGGGGCATTTTACAATGAGCAGTATTTT. The encoded protein is CASSLVSGGAFYNEQYF.